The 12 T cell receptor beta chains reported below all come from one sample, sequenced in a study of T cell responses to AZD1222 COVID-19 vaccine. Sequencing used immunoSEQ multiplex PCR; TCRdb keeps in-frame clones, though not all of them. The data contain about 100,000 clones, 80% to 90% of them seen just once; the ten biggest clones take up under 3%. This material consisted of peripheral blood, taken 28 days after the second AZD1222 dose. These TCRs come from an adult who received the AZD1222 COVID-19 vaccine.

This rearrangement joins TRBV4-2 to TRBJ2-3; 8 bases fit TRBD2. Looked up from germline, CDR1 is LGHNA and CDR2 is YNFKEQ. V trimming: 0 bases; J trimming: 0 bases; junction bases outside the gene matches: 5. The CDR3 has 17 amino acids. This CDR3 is CASSQEGGGTSTDTQYF. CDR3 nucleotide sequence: TGTGCCAGCAGCCAAGAAGGCGGGGGGACTAGCACAGATACGCAGTATTTT.

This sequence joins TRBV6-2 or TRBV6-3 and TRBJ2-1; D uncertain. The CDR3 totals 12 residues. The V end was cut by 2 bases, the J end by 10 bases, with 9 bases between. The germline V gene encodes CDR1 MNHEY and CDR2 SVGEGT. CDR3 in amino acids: CASSYPPWEQFF. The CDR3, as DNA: TGTGCCAGCAGTTACCCACCGTGGGAGCAGTTCTTC.

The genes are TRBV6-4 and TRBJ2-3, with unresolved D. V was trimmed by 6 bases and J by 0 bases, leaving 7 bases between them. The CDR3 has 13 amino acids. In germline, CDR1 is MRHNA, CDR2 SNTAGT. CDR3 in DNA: TGTGCCAGCAGGCCGTCTAGCACAGATACGCAGTATTTT. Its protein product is CASRPSSTDTQYF.

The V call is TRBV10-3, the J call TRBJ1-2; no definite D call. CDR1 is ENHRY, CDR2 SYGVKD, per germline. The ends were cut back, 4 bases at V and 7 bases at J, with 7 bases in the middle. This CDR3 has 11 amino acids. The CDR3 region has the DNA TGTGCCATCAGTGTTGCGGGTGGCTACACCTTC. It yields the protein CAISVAGGYTF.

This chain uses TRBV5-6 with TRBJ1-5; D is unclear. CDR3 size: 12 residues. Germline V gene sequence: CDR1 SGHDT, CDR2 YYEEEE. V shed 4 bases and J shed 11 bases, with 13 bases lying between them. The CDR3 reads CASSPYGQAQHF. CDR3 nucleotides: TGTGCCAGCAGCCCCTACGGTCAAGCCCAGCATTTT.

In DNA form, the CDR3 reads TGTGCCAGCAGCTTGAAGGTAGCGGGAGACCCCTACGAGCAGTACTTC. It yields the protein CASSLKVAGDPYEQYF. The chain couples TRBV5-5 to TRBJ2-7, with 9 positions matching TRBD2. Germline V lookup: CDR1 SGHKS, CDR2 YYEKEE (reference sequence). The CDR3 has 16 amino acids. Losses at the gene ends were 1 base for V and 2 bases for J; bases not matched to a gene: 7.

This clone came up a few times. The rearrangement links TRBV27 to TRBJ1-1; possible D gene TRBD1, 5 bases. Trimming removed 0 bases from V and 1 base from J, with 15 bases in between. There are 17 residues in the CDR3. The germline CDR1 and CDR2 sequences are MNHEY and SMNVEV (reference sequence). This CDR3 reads CASSLSRGLDGNTEAFF. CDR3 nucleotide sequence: TGTGCCAGCAGTTTATCGAGGGGTCTAGACGGGAACACTGAAGCTTTCTTT.

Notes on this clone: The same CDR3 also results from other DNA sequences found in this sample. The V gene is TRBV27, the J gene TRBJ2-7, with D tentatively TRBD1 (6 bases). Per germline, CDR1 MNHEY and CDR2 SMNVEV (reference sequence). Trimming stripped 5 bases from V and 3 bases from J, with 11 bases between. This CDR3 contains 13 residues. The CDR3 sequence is CASSPTGYYEQYF. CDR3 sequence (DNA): TGTGCCAGCAGTCCAACAGGGTACTACGAGCAGTACTTC.

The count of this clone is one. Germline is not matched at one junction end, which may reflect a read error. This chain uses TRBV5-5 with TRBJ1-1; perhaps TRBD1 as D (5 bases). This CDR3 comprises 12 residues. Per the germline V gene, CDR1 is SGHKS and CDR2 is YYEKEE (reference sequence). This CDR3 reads CASRRSDTVAFF. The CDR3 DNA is TGTGCCAGCAGACGGTCGGACACTGTAGCTTTCTTT.

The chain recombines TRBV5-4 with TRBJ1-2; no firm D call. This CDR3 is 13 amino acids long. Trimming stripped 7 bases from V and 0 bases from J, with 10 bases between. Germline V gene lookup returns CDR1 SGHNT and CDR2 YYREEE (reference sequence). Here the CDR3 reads CASSREPNYGYTF. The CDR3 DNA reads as TGTGCCAGCTCTCGGGAACCTAACTATGGCTACACCTTC.

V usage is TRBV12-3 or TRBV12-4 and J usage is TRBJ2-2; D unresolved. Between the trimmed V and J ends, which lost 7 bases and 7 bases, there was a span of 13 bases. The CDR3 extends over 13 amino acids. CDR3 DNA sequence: TGTGCCAGCACCAATTCCCAGGTCGGGGAGCTGTTTTTT. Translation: CASTNSQVGELFF.

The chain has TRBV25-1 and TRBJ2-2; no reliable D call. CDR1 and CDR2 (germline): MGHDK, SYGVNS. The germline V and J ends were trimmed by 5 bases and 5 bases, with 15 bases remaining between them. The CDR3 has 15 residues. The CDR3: CASSSSSRKTGELFF. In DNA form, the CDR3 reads TGTGCCAGCAGTTCCTCGAGCCGGAAAACCGGGGAGCTGTTTTTT. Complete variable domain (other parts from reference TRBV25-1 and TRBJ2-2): EADIYQTPRYLVIGTGKKITLECSQTMGHDKMYWYQQDPGMELHLIHYSYGVNSTEKGDLSSESTVSRIRTEHFPLTLESARPSHTSQYLCASSSSSRKTGELFFGEGSRLTVL.